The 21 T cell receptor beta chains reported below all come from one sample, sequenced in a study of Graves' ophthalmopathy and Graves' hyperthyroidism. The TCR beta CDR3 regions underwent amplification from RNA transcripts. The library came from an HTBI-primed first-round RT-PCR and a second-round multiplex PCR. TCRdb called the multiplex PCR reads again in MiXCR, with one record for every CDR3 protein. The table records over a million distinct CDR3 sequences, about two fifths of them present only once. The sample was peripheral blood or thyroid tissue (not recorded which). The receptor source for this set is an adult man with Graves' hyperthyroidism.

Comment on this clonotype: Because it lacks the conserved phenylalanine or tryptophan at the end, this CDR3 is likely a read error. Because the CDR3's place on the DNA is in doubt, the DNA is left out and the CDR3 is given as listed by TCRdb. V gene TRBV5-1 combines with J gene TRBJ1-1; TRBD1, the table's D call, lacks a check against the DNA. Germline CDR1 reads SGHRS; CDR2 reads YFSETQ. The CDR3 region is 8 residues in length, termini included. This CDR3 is CASSLGQG.

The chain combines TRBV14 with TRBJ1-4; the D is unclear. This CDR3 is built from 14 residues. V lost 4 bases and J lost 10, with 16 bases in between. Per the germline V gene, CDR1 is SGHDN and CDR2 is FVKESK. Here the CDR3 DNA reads TGTGCCAGCAGCCCAGTGAAGGGTGAGAGAAAACTGTTTTTT. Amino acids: CASSPVKGERKLFF.

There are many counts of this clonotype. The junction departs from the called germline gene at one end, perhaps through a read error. The CDR3 region is CASSGQERNYSYTF. As DNA, the CDR3 is TGTGCCAGCAGCGGACAGGAGAGGAACTATAGCTACACCTTC. The chain uses TRBV9 and TRBJ1-2; D might be TRBD1 (6 bases). The CDR3 contains 14 residues. Germline CDR1 reads SGDLS; CDR2 reads YYNGEE. The variable domain in full, with the rest retrieved from reference TRBV9 and TRBJ1-2, is DSGVTQTPKHLITATGQRVTLRCSPRSGDLSVYWYQQSLDQGLQFLIQYYNGEERAKGNILERFSAQQFPDLHSELNLSSLELGDSALYFCASSGQERNYSYTFGSGTRLTVV.

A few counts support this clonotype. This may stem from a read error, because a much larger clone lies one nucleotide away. CDR3 residues: CASSATRGRGLTNYGYTF. CDR3 nucleotide sequence: TGTGCCAGCAGCGCAACCCGGGGCAGGGGCCTAACTAACTATGGCTACACCTTC. This chain joins TRBV2 and TRBJ1-2, with D tentatively TRBD1 (6 bases). CDR3 length: 18 amino acids. V was clipped by 6 bases and J by 0 bases, with 23 bases between them. Germline V lookup: CDR1 SNHLY, CDR2 FYNNEI.

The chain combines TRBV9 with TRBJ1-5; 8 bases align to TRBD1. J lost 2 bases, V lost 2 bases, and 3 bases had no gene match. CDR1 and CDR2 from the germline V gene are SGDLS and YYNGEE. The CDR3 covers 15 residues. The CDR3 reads CASSVGTGGNQPQHF. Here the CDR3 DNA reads TGTGCCAGCAGCGTGGGGACAGGTGGCAATCAGCCCCAGCATTTT.

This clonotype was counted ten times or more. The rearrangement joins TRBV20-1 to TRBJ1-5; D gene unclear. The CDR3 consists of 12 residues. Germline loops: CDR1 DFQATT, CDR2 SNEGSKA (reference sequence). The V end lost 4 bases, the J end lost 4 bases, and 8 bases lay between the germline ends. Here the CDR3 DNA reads TGCAGTGCTAAGGACCCAAATCAGCCCCAGCATTTT. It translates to CSAKDPNQPQHF.

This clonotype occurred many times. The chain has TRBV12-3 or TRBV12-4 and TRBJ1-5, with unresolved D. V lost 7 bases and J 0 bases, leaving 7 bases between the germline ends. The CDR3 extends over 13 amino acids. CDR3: CASNRDSNQPQHF. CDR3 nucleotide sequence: TGTGCCAGCAATAGAGATAGCAATCAGCCCCAGCATTTT.

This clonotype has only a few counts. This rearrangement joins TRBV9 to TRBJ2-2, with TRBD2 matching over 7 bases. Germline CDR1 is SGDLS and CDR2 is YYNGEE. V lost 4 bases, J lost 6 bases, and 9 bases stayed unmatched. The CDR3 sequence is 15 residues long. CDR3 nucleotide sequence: TGTGCCAGCAGCCGCCCGTGGGGGGGGGCCGGGGAGCTGTTTTTT. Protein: CASSRPWGGAGELFF.

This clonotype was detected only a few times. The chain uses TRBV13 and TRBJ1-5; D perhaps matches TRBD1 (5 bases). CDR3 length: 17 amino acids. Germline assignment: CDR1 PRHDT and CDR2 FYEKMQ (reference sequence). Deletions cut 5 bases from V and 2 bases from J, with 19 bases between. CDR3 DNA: TGTGCCAGCAGCCTTAGTCCTCTCGGGGGTGGCAATCAGCCCCAGCATTTT. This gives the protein CASSLSPLGGGNQPQHF. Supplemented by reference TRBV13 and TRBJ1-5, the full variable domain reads AAGVIQSPRHLIKEKRETATLKCYPIPRHDTVYWYQQGPGQDPQFLISFYEKMQSDKGSIPDRFSAQQFSDYHSELNMSSLELGDSALYFCASSLSPLGGGNQPQHFGDGTRLSIL.

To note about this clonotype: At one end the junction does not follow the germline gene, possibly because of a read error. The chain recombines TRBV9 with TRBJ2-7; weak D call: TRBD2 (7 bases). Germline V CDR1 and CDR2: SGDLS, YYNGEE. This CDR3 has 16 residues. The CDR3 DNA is TGTGTCAGCAGCCCAGCTAGGGGGGGGCGACAGGAAGAGCAGTACTTC. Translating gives CVSSPARGGRQEEQYF.

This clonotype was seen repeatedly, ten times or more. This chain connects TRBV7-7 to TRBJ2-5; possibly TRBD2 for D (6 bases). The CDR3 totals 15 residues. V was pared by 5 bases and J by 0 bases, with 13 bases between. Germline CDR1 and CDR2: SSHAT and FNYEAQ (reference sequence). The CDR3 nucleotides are TGTGCCAGCAGCCGTTACCCTAGCGACCAAGAGACCCAGTACTTC. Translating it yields CASSRYPSDQETQYF.

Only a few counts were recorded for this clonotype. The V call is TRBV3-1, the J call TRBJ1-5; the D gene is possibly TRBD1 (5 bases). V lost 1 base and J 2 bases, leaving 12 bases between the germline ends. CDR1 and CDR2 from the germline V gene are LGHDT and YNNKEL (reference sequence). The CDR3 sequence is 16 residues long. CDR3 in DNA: TGTGCCAGCAGCCAAGCACCCGGGACGGGCAATCAGCCCCAGCATTTT. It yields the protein CASSQAPGTGNQPQHF.

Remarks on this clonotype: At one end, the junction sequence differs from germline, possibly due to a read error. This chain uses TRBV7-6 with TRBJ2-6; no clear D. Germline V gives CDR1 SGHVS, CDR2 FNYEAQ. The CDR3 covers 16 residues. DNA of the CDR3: TGTGCCAGCAGCCCAACTGAATCGTCCTGGGCCAGCGTCCTGACTTTC. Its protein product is CASSPTESSWASVLTF.

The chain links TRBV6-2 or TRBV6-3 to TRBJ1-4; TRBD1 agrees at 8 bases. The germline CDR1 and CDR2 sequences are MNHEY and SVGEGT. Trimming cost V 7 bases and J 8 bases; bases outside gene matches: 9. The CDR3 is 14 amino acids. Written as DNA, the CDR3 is TGTGCCAGCAATACCGGGACAGGAGCCGAAAAACTGTTTTTT. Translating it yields CASNTGTGAEKLFF.

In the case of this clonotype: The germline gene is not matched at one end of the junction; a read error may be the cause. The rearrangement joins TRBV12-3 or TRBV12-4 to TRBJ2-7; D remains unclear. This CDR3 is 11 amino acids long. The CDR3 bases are TGTGCCATCAGTTCCAGTTCCGAGCAGTACTTC. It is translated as CAISSSSEQYF.

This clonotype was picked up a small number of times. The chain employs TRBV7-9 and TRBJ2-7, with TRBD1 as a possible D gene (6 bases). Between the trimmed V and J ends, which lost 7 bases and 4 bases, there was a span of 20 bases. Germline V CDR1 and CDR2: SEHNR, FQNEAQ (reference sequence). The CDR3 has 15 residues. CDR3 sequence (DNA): TGTGCCAGCACCGGACAGCCAGGATTTCGGTACGAGCAGTACTTC. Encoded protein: CASTGQPGFRYEQYF.

The CDR3 here is CASSSGGDYEQYF. In DNA, the CDR3 is TGTGCCAGCAGTAGCGGGGGGGATTACGAGCAGTACTTC. The chain has TRBV3-1 and TRBJ2-7; 11 nucleotides match TRBD2. Germline V gives CDR1 LGHDT, CDR2 YNNKEL (reference sequence). Trimming removed 6 bases from V and 4 bases from J; junction bases left unmatched: 2. This CDR3 contains 13 residues.

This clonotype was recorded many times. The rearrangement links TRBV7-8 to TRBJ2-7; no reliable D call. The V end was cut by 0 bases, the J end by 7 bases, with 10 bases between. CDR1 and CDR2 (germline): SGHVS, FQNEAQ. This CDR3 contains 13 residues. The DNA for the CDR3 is TGTGCCAGCAGCTTAGCCACGGTTTTGGAGCAGTACTTC. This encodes CASSLATVLEQYF.

The CDR3 sequence: CASSLRPAPSYEQYF. The CDR3 nucleotides read TGTGCCAGCAGCTTACGTCCGGCTCCCTCCTACGAGCAGTACTTC. The chain joins TRBV7-2 to TRBJ2-7, with no clear D. The CDR3 is made up of 15 amino acids. Trimming took 2 bases from V and 0 from J, leaving 11 bases between them. CDR1 SGHTA and CDR2 FQGNSA come from the germline V gene.

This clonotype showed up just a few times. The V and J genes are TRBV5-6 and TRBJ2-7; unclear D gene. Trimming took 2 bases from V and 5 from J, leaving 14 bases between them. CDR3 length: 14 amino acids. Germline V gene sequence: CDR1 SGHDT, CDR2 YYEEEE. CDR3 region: CASSFPSDGDEQYF. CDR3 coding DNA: TGTGCCAGCAGCTTCCCTTCGGATGGGGACGAGCAGTACTTC. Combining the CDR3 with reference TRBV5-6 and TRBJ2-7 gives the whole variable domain DAGVTQSPTHLIKTRGQQVTLRCSPKSGHDTVSWYQQALGQGPQFIFQYYEEEERQRGNFPDRFSGHQFPNYSSELNVNALLLGDSALYLCASSFPSDGDEQYFGPGTRLTVT.

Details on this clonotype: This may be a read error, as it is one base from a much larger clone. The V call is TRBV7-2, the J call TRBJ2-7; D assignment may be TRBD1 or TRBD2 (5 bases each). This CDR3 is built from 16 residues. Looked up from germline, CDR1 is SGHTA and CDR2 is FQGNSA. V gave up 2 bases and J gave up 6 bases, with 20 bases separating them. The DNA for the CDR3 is TGTGCCAGCAGCTTAAATTCGTGGGACGGGCCCATCGAGCAGTACTTC. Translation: CASSLNSWDGPIEQYF.